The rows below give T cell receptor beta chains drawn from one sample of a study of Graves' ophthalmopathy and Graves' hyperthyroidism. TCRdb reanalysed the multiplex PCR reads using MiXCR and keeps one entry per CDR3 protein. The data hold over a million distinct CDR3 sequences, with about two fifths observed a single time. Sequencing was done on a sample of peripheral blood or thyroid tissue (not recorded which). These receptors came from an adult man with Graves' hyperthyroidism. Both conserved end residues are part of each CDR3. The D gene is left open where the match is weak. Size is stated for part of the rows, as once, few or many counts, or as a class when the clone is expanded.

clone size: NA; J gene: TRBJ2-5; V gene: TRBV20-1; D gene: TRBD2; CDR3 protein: CSATGGLADQETQYF; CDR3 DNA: TGCAGTGCGACAGGGGGACTAGCGGATCAAGAGACCCAGTACTTC
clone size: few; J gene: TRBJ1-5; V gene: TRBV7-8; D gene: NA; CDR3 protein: CASSPGPGNQPQHF; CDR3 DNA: TGTGCCAGCAGCCCCGGACCGGGCAATCAGCCCCAGCATTTT
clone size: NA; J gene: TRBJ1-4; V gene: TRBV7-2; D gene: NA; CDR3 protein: CASSLLGFATNERLFF; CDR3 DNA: TGTGCCAGCAGCTTATTGGGGTTTGCAACTAATGAAAGACTGTTTTTT
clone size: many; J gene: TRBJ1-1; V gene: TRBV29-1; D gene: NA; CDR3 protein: CSVVVREMRTEAFF; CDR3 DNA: TGCAGCGTTGTTGTCAGGGAGATGAGGACTGAAGCTTTCTTT
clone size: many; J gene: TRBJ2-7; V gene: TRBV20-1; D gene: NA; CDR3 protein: CSVPDRTLGEQYF; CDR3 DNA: TGCAGTGTTCCAGACAGGACGCTTGGCGAGCAGTACTTC
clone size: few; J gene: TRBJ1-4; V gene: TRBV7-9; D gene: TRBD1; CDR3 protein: CASSYDRDGAGEKLFF; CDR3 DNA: TGTGCCAGCAGCTACGACAGGGATGGGGCAGGAGAAAAACTGTTTTTT
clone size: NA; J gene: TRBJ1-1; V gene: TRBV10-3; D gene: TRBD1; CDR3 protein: CAGIGTGGSEAFF; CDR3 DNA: TGTGCCGGGATCGGGACAGGGGGCTCTGAAGCTTTCTTT
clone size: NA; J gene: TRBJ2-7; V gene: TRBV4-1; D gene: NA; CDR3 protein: CASSQIVGLSYEQYF; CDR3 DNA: TGCGCCAGCAGCCAAATCGTAGGGCTCTCCTACGAGCAGTACTTC
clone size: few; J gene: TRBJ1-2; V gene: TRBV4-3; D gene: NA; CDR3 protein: CASSQDLSFFGNYGYTF; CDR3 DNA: TGCGCCAGCAGCCAAGATCTCTCCTTCTTCGGGAACTATGGCTACACCTTC
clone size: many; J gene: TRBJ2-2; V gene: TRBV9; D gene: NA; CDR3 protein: CASSVYGANTGELFF; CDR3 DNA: TGTGCCAGCAGCGTTTACGGGGCGAACACCGGGGAGCTGTTTTTT
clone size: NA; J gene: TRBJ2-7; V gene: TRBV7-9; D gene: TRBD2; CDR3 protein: CASSPSPGGGGEQYF; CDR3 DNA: TGTGCCAGCAGCCCCTCCCCGGGCGGGGGGGGTGAGCAGTACTTC
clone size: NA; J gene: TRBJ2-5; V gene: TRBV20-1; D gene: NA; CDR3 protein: CSARYGGIQETQYF; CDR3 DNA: TGCAGTGCCAGGTACGGGGGCATTCAAGAGACCCAGTACTTC
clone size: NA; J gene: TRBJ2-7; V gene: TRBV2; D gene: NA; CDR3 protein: CASSEGPQGPYEQYF; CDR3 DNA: TGTGCCAGCAGTGAAGGACCTCAGGGGCCCTACGAGCAGTATTTC
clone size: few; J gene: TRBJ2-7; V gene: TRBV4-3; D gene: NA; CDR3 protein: CASSPELTGQSYEQYF; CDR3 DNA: TGCGCCAGCAGCCCAGAACTAACTGGACAGAGCTACGAGCAGTACTTC
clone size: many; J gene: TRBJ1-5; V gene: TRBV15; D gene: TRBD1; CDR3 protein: CATSKDRGPNQPQHF; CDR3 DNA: TGTGCCACCAGCAAAGACAGGGGCCCCAATCAGCCCCAGCATTTT
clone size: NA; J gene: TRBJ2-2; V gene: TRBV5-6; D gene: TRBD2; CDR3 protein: CASSQETSGRANTGELFF; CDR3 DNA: TGTGCCAGCAGCCAAGAGACTAGCGGGAGGGCGAACACCGGGGAGCTGTTTTTT
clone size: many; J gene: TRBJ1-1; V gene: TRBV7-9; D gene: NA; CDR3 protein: CASSLLSDRRNTEAFF; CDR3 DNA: TGTGCCAGCAGCTTACTCAGCGACAGGAGGAACACTGAAGCTTTCTTT
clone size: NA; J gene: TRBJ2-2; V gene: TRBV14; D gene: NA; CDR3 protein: CASSQRGGPGELFF; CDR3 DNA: TGTGCCAGCAGCCAGAGGGGAGGCCCCGGGGAGCTGTTTTTT
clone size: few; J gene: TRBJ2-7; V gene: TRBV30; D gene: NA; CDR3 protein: CAWRPGSSYEQYF; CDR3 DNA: TGTGCCTGGAGGCCAGGCAGCTCCTACGAGCAGTACTTC
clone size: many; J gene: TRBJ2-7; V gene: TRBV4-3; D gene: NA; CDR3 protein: CASSQGTDYEQYF; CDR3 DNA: TGCGCCAGCAGCCAAGGGACAGATTACGAGCAGTACTTC